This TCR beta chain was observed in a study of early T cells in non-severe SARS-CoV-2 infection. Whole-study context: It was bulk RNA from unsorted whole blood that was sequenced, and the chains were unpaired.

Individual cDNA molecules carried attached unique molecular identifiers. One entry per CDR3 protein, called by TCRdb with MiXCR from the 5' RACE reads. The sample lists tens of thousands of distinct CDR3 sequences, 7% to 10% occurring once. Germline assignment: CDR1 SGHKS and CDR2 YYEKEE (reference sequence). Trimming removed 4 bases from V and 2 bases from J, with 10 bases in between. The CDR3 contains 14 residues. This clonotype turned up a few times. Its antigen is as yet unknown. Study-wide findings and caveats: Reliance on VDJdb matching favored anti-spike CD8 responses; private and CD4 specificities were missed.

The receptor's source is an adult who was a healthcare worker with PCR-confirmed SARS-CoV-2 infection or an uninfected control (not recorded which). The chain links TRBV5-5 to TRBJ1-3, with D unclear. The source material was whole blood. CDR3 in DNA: TGTGCCAGCAGCCTTCGGGGTGCTGGAAACACCATATATTTT. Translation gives CASSLRGAGNTIYF.